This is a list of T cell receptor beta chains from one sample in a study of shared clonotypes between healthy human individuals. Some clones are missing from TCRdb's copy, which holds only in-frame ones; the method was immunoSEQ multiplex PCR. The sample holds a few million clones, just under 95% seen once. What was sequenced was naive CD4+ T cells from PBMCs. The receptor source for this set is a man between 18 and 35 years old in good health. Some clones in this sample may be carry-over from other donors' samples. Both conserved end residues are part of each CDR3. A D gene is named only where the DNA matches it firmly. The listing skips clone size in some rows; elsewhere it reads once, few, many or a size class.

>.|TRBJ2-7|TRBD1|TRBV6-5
CASSYGPGQNSYEQYF
TGTGCCAGCAGTTACGGCCCGGGACAGAACTCCTACGAGCAGTACTTC
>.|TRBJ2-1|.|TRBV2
CASSGVNEQFF
TGTGCCAGCAGTGGGGTCAATGAGCAGTTCTTC
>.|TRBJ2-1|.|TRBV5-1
CASSLPLNEQFF
TGCGCCAGCAGCTTGCCATTGAATGAGCAGTTCTTC
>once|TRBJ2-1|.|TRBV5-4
CASREAASSYNEQFF
TGTGCCAGCCGAGAAGCGGCAAGCTCCTACAATGAGCAGTTCTTC
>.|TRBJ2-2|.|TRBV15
CATRGQANTGELFF
TGTGCCACCAGGGGACAAGCGAACACCGGGGAGCTGTTTTTT
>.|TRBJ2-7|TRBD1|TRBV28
CASRSWDRSPSEQYF
TGTGCCAGCAGGAGTTGGGACAGGTCTCCATCCGAGCAGTACTTC
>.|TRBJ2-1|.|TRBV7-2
CASSLAGTQFYNEQFF
TGTGCCAGCAGCTTAGCCGGGACTCAATTTTACAATGAGCAGTTCTTC
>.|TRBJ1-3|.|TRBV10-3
CAIRGGTEGQSSGNTIYF
TGTGCCATCAGGGGAGGGACCGAAGGACAGAGCTCTGGAAACACCATATATTTT
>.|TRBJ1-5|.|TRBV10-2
CASSLSTDSQPQHF
TGCGCCAGCAGTCTTTCTACTGACAGTCAGCCCCAGCATTTT
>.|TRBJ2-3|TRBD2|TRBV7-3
CASSQSGRKMGDTQYF
TGTGCCAGCAGCCAAAGCGGGAGGAAAATGGGGGATACGCAGTATTTT
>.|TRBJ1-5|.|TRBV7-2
CASSPSGNQPQHF
TGTGCCAGCAGCCCCTCAGGGAATCAGCCCCAGCATTTT
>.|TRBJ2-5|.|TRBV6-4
CASSEGRISTTQETQYF
TGTGCCAGCAGTGAGGGGCGGATATCTACCACTCAAGAGACCCAGTACTTC
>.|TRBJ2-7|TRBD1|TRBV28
CASSLARQGAREQYF
TGTGCCAGCAGTTTAGCGCGACAGGGGGCAAGAGAGCAGTACTTC
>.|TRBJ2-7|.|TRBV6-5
CASKPDPSAYEQYF
TGTGCCAGCAAACCCGACCCTTCCGCCTACGAGCAGTACTTC
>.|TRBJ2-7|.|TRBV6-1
CASSETGQAVGFYEQYF
TGTGCCAGCAGTGAAACAGGACAAGCCGTGGGCTTCTACGAGCAGTACTTC
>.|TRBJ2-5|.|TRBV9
CASSLLQGPQETQYF
TGTGCCAGCAGCCTGCTACAGGGTCCTCAAGAGACCCAGTACTTC
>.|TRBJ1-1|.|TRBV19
CATNVGESEAFF
TGTGCCACCAACGTGGGGGAATCTGAAGCTTTCTTT
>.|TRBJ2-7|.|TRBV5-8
CASRPEGVTYEQYF
TGTGCCAGCAGGCCGGAAGGGGTAACCTACGAGCAGTACTTC
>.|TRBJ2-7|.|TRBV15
CATSRDPSDEQYF
TGTGCCACCAGCAGAGACCCAAGCGACGAGCAGTACTTC
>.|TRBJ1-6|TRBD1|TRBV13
CASSFGQGNSPLHF
TGTGCCAGCAGCTTCGGACAGGGGAATTCACCCCTCCACTTT
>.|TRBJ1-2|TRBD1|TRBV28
CASSLARQGGYGYTF
TGTGCCAGCAGTTTGGCCAGACAGGGAGGCTATGGCTACACCTTC
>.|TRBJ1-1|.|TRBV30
CAWSELTVIDTEAFF
TGTGCCTGGAGTGAACTGACAGTGATAGACACTGAAGCTTTCTTT
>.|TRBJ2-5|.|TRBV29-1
CSVREETQYF
TGCAGCGTTAGGGAGGAGACCCAGTACTTC
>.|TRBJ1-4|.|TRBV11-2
CASSPLKGYNEKLFF
TGTGCCAGCAGCCCGCTTAAAGGTTATAATGAAAAACTGTTTTTT
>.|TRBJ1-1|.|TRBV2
CASSERDRAAFF
TGTGCCAGCAGTGAAAGAGACCGGGCGGCTTTCTTT
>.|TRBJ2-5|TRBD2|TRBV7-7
CASSAMPAGGLTQYF
TGTGCCAGCAGTGCTATGCCAGCGGGAGGGTTGACCCAGTACTTC
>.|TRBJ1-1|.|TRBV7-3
CASSSLTAYTEAFF
TGTGCCAGCAGCTCCCTGACAGCTTACACTGAAGCTTTCTTT
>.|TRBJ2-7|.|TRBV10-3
CAIGQRGDYEQYF
TGTGCCATCGGACAGCGGGGCGACTACGAGCAGTACTTC
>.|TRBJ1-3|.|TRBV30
CAWSVFRTASSSGNTIYF
TGTGCCTGGAGTGTCTTTCGGACAGCTTCTAGCTCTGGAAACACCATATATTTT
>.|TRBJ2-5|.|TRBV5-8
CASSLQGLQETQYF
TGTGCCAGCAGCTTACAGGGACTTCAAGAGACCCAGTACTTC
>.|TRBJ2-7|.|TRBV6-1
CASTQDGVGGEQYF
TGTGCCAGCACCCAAGACGGGGTAGGCGGGGAGCAGTACTTC
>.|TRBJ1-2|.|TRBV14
CASSQTPTGRYGYTF
TGTGCCAGCAGCCAAACGCCCACAGGCCGCTATGGCTACACCTTC
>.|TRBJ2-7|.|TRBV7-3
CASSLQDRYEQYF
TGTGCCAGCAGCTTACAGGACAGATACGAGCAGTACTTC
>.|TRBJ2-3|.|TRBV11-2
CASSSEFITQYF
TGTGCCAGCAGCTCGGAGTTTATAACGCAGTATTTT
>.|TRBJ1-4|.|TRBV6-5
CASSRWRANEKLFF
TGTGCCAGCAGCCGCTGGAGGGCAAATGAAAAACTGTTTTTT
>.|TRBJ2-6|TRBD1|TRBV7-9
CASSPRYRGRSGANVLTF
TGTGCCAGCAGCCCACGATACAGGGGGAGGTCTGGGGCCAACGTCCTGACTTTC